This T cell receptor (beta chain) stems from a study of T cells in Graves' hyperthyroidism and ophthalmopathy. Study-wide results and limits: Researchers report that a 13 V-J model separated ophthalmopathy from stable hyperthyroidism.

The CDR3 is 16 residues long. Deletions cut 7 bases from V and 10 bases from J, with 25 bases between. For Graves' hyperthyroidism to be stable, ophthalmopathy could not progress within 18 months. It was uncontrolled infection, other autoimmune disease, pregnancy or lactation that excluded patients. This clonotype showed up just a few times. Its antigen is unknown. RNA transcripts provided the source from which TCR beta CDR3 regions were amplified. When the TCR CDR3 underwent first-round RT-PCR, the HTBI primer set was used. TCRdb redid the calling of the multiplex PCR reads with MiXCR, one entry per CDR3 protein. The repertoire holds some 210,000 distinct CDR3 sequences, with about a sixth as singletons.

What was sequenced was blood. The TCR originated in a man aged 45-60 years with Graves' hyperthyroidism. The J gene is TRBJ1-4, the V gene TRBV12-3 or TRBV12-4; perhaps TRBD1 as D (5 bases). CDR3 nucleotides: TGTGCCAGCACCCTGACCGGCAGCCAGGGTCCGGGAAAACTGTTTTTT. This gives the protein CASTLTGSQGPGKLFF.